Below, one T cell receptor (beta chain) is given with its context. Its specificity is not known. These data come from a study of cytomegalovirus exposure and HLA in healthy donors. Study observations and caveats: The study assumed roughly uniform donor sequencing depth for presence/absence analyses. The listing of some 170 TCR beta chains classed them as cytomegalovirus-associated.

Unmatched junction bases numbered 2, after V lost 0 bases and J lost 3 bases. Germline CDR1 and CDR2: SGDLS and YYNGEE. The CDR3 length is 15 residues. The PCR ran on 60 Vbeta and 13 Jbeta primers. Measured with immunoSEQ multiplex PCR; TCRdb has only the in-frame clones, and not every one. The data contain tens of thousands of clones, around 73% of them singletons. The chain is built from TRBV9 and TRBJ2-3, with 9 nucleotides matching TRBD2. The sample taken for sequencing was PBMCs. The clonotype comes from a man over 45 in good health and CMV-seronegative. The chain's CDR3 is CASSVGLADTDTQYF. The DNA for the CDR3 is TGTGCCAGCAGCGTAGGACTAGCGGATACAGATACGCAGTATTTT.